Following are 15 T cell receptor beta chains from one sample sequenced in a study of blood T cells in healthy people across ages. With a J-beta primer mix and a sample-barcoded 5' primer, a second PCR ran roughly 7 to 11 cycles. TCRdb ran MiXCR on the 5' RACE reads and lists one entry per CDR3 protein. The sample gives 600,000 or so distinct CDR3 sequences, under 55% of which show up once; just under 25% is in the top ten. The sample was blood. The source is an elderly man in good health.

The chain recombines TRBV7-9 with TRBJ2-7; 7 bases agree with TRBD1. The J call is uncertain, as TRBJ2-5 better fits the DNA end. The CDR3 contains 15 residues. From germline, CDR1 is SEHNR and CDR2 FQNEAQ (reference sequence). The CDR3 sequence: CASSLGDRPQETQYF. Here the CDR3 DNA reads TGTGCCAGCAGCTTAGGGGACAGACCTCAAGAGACCCAGTACTTC.

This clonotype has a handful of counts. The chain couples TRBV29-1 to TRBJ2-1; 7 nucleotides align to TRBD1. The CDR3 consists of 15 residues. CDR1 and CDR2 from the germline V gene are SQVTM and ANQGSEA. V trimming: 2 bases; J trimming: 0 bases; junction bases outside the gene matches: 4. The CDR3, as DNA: TGCAGCGTTGAACCACAGGGGCTCTCCTACAATGAGCAGTTCTTC. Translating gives CSVEPQGLSYNEQFF.

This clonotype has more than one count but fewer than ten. This chain's CDR3 is CASSLSGGNYGYTF. As DNA, the CDR3 is TGTGCCAGCAGCTTAAGCGGAGGGAACTATGGCTACACCTTC. The chain has TRBV7-9 and TRBJ1-2; D gene unclear. CDR1 is SEHNR and CDR2 is FQNEAQ in the germline V gene (reference sequence). CDR3 length: 14 residues. Trimming shortened V by 2 bases and J by 2 bases, and 9 bases separated the two germline ends.

CDR3 bases: TGTGCCACCAGCAGCCACCAGGGAAGGGGCTATGGCTACACCTTC. Translated: CATSSHQGRGYGYTF. The rearrangement links TRBV15 to TRBJ1-2; D is possibly TRBD1 (5 bases). Germline-derived CDR1 and CDR2 are LNHNV and YYDKDF (reference sequence). This CDR3 is 15 amino acids long. V lost 3 bases and J 4 bases, leaving 15 bases between the germline ends.

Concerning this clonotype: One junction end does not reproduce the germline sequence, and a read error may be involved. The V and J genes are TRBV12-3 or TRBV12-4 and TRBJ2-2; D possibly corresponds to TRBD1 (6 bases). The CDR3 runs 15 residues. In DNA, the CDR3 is TGTGCCAGCAGCCCGGGACAAACGGGCACCGGGGAGCCGTTTTTT. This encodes CASSPGQTGTGEPFF.

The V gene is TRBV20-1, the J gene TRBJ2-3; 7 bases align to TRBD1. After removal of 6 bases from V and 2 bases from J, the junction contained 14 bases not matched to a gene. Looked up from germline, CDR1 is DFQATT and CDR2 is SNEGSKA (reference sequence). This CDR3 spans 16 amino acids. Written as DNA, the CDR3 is TGCAGTGCCCGGGGAACAGGGGCCCTTTACACAGATACGCAGTATTTT. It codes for CSARGTGALYTDTQYF.

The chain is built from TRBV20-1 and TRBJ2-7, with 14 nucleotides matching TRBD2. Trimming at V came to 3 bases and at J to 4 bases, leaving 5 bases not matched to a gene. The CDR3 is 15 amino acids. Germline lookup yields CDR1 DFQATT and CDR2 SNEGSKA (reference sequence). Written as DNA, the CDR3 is TGCAGTGCTAGGAAGGGACTAGCGGGAGTTTACGAGCAGTACTTC. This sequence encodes CSARKGLAGVYEQYF.

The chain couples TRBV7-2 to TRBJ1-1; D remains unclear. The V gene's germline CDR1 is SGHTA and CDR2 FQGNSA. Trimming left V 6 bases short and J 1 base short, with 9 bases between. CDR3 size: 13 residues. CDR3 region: CASSPHQNTEAFF. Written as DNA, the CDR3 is TGTGCCAGCAGTCCGCATCAGAACACTGAAGCTTTCTTT.

The CDR3 nucleotides read TGTGCCATCAGTGGAAGGGACACCGAGAACACTGAAGCTTTCTTT. Its protein is CAISGRDTENTEAFF. The gene calls are TRBV10-3 and TRBJ1-1; possible D gene TRBD1, 6 bases. This CDR3 is 15 amino acids long. The germline CDR1 and CDR2 sequences are ENHRY and SYGVKD. V was clipped by 4 bases and J by 1 base, with 13 bases between them.

The CDR3 region is CASSSARTSGSYEQYF. The DNA for the CDR3 is TGTGCCAGCAGCTCCGCCAGGACTAGCGGATCCTACGAGCAGTACTTC. V gene TRBV7-2 combines with J gene TRBJ2-7; TRBD2 aligns across 10 bases. Germline V gives CDR1 SGHTA, CDR2 FQGNSA. With V trimmed by 4 bases and J by 1 base, 7 bases remained unmatched. The CDR3 totals 16 residues.

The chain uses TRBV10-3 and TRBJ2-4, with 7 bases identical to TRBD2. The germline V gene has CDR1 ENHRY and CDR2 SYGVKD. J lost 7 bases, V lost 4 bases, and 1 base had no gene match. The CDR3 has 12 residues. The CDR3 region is CAISVGGNIQYF. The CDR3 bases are TGTGCCATCAGTGTGGGGGGGAACATTCAGTACTTC.

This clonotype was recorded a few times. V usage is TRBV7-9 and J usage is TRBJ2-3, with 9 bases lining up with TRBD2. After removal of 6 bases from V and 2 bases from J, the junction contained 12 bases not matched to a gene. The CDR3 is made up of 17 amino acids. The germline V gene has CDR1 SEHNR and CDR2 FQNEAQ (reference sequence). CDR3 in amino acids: CASRPLAGLSYTDTQYF. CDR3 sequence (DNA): TGTGCCAGCAGGCCCCTAGCGGGACTCTCCTACACAGATACGCAGTATTTT.

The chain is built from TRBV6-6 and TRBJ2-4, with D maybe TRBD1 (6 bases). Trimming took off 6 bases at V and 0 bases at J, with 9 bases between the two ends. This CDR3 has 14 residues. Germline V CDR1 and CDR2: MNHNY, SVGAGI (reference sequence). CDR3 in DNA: TGTGCCAGCAGCCACAGGGAAGCCAAAAACATTCAGTACTTC. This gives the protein CASSHREAKNIQYF.

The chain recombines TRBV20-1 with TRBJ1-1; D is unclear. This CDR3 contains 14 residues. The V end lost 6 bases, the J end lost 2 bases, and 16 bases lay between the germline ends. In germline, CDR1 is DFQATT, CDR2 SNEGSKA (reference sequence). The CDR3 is CSAARGGRNTEAFF. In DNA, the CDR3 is TGCAGTGCCGCGCGGGGAGGGCGAAACACTGAAGCTTTCTTT.

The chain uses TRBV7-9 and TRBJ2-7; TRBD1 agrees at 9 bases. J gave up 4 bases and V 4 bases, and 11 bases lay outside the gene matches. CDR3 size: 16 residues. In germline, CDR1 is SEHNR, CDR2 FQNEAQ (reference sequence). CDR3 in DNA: TGTGCCAGCAGCTCCTACTCCGGGACAGGGAGGTACGAGCAGTACTTC. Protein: CASSSYSGTGRYEQYF. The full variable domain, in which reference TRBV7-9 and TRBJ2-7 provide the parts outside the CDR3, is DTGVSQNPRHKITKRGQNVTFRCDPISEHNRLYWYRQTLGQGPEFLTYFQNEAQLEKSRLLSDRFSAERPKGSFSTLEIQRTEQGDSAMYLCASSSYSGTGRYEQYFGPGTRLTVT.